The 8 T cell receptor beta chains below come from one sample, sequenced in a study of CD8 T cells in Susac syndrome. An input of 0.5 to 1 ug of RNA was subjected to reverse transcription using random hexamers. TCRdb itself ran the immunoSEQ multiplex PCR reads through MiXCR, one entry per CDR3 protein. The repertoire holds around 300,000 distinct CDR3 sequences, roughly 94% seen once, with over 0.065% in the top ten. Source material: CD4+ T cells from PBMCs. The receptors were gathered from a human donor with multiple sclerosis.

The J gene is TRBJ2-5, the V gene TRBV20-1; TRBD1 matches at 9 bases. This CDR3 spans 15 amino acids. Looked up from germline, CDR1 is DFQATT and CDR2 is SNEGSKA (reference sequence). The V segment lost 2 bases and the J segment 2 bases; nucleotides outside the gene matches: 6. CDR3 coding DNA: TGCAGTGCTAGACGAACCGGGACAGGGCAAGAGACCCAGTACTTC. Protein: CSARRTGTGQETQYF.

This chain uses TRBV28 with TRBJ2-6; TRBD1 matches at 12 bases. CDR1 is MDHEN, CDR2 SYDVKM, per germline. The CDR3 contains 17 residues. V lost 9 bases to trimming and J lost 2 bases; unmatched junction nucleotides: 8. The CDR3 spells CASKPGQGAAGANVLTF. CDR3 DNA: TGTGCCAGTAAACCGGGACAGGGGGCGGCTGGGGCCAACGTCCTGACTTTC. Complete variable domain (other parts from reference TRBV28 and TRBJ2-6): DVKVTQSSRYLVKRTGEKVFLECVQDMDHENMFWYRQDPGLGLRLIYFSYDVKMKEKGDIPEGYSVSREKKERFSLILESASTNQTSMYLCASKPGQGAAGANVLTFGAGSRLTVL.

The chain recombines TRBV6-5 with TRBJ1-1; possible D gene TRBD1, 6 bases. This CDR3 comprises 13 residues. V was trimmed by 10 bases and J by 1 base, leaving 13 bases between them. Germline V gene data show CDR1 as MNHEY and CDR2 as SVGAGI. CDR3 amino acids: CATKQGKNTEAFF. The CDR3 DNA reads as TGTGCCACCAAACAGGGCAAGAACACTGAAGCTTTCTTT.

CDR3 sequence (DNA): TGTGCCAGCAGTTGGGGAGGGGCTAACTATGGCTACACCTTC. Its translation: CASSWGGANYGYTF. The V gene is TRBV27, the J gene TRBJ1-2, with D perhaps TRBD1 (5 bases). Trimming took 4 bases from V and 0 from J, leaving 9 bases between them. Germline CDR1 and CDR2: MNHEY and SMNVEV (reference sequence). The CDR3 consists of 14 residues.

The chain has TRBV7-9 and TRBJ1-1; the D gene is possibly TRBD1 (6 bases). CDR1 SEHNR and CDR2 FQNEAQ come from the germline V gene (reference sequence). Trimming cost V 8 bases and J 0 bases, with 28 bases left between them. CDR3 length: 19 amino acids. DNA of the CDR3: TGTGCCAGCTGGACGGCGTTTGGGGGCGTTCCCGACATGAACACTGAAGCTTTCTTT. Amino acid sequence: CASWTAFGGVPDMNTEAFF.

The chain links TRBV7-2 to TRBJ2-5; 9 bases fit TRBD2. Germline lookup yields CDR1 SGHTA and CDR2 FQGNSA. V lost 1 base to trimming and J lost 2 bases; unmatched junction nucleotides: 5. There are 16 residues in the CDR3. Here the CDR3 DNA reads TGTGCCAGCAGCTTAGGGTCTAGCGGGAAACAAGAGACCCAGTACTTC. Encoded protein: CASSLGSSGKQETQYF.

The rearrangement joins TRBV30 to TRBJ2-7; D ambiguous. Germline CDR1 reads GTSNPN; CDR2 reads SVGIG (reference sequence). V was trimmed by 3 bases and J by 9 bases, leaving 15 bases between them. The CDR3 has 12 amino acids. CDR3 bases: TGTGCCTGGAGCTCCGGACCTCCGGGGCAGTACTTC. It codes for CAWSSGPPGQYF.

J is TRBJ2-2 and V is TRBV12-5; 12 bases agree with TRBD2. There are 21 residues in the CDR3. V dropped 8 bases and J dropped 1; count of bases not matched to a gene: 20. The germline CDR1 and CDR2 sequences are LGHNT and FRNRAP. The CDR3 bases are TGTGCTAGTAATTATCGGACTAGCGGGACCCTCTCCACTTTGAACACCGGGGAGCTGTTTTTT. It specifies CASNYRTSGTLSTLNTGELFF.